Each of the 8 T cell receptor beta chains below was sequenced from the same sample in a study of T-cell reconstitution after alpha-beta-depleted transplantation in children. The library targeted TCRbeta and was prepared with unique molecular identifiers. TCRdb reprocessed the PCR reads with MiXCR, giving one entry per CDR3 protein. The top ten clones hold around 34% of a sample with some 110,000 distinct CDR3 sequences, under 13% of them seen once. The sample consisted of PBMCs, taken before TCRalphabeta/CD19-depleted stem cell transplant. These receptors came from a boy younger than 10 with acute lymphoblastic leukemia, due to receive a stem cell transplant.

There are many counts of this clonotype. V gene TRBV5-1 combines with J gene TRBJ2-3, with 7 bases that match TRBD1. CDR1 is SGHRS, CDR2 YFSETQ, per germline. The CDR3 contains 19 residues. Trimming at V came to 0 bases and at J to 2 bases, leaving 15 bases not matched to a gene. The CDR3 nucleotides read TGCGCCAGCAGCTTGGAGGGCCCTCCCTGGGACAGCATCACAGATACGCAGTATTTT. Protein product: CASSLEGPPWDSITDTQYF.

The J gene is TRBJ2-1, the V gene TRBV5-1; the match to TRBD2 covers 7 bases. J gave up 9 bases and V 5 bases, and 14 bases lay outside the gene matches. Per germline, CDR1 SGHRS and CDR2 YFSETQ. The CDR3 is 15 residues long. This CDR3 is CASRPGGGDRGEQFF. CDR3 bases: TGCGCCAGCAGACCGGGAGGAGGAGATCGCGGTGAGCAGTTCTTC.

This clonotype has at least ten counts. The chain is built from TRBV5-1 and TRBJ2-1; 10 bases are a match to TRBD1. The V gene end was trimmed by 2 bases and the J gene end by 5 bases; junction bases not matched to a gene: 10. Germline values: CDR1 SGHRS, CDR2 YFSETQ. The CDR3 loop spans 17 amino acids. CDR3 nucleotides: TGCGCCAGCAGCTTAGGACTGGACAGGGGGGTTAACAATGAGCAGTTCTTC. It is translated as CASSLGLDRGVNNEQFF.

This clonotype was seen many times. V is TRBV5-1 and J is TRBJ2-1; D is tentatively TRBD1 or TRBD2 (6 bases each). V gave up 0 bases and J gave up 1 base, with 11 bases separating them. Looked up from germline, CDR1 is SGHRS and CDR2 is YFSETQ. The CDR3 spans 16 residues. This CDR3 reads CASSLVGGESYNEQFF. As DNA, the CDR3 is TGCGCCAGCAGCTTGGTGGGGGGCGAGTCCTACAATGAGCAGTTCTTC. The entire variable domain, with the rest obtained from reference TRBV5-1 and TRBJ2-1, is as follows: KAGVTQTPRYLIKTRGQQVTLSCSPISGHRSVSWYQQTPGQGLQFLFEYFSETQRNKGNFPGRFSGRQFSNSRSEMNVSTLELGDSALYLCASSLVGGESYNEQFFGPGTRLTVL.

V is TRBV9 and J is TRBJ1-3; 8 positions agree with TRBD1. The CDR3 length is 16 residues. J was trimmed by 0 bases and V by 3 bases; bases with no gene match: 5. Germline V gives CDR1 SGDLS, CDR2 YYNGEE. The CDR3 region has the DNA TGTGCCAGCAGCGCGGACAGGGCGAACTCTGGAAACACCATATATTTT. As protein: CASSADRANSGNTIYF.

Regarding this clonotype: A much larger clone is a single base away; this may be a read error. The chain is built from TRBV4-2 and TRBJ2-7; 10 bases align to TRBD2. The V gene end was trimmed by 1 base and the J gene end by 7 bases; junction bases not matched to a gene: 10. This CDR3 has 16 residues. From germline, CDR1 is LGHNA and CDR2 YNFKEQ. Here the CDR3 DNA reads TGTGCCAGCAGCCAAGTCTCCACTAGCGGGATGGGAGAGCAGTACTTC. It specifies CASSQVSTSGMGEQYF.

The V gene is TRBV12-3 or TRBV12-4, the J gene TRBJ1-2; D gene unclear. This CDR3 spans 15 amino acids. The V end lost 3 bases, the J end lost 2 bases, and 13 bases lay between the germline ends. The CDR3 region is CASSLFGKPNYGYTF. CDR3 nucleotide sequence: TGTGCCAGCAGTTTGTTTGGGAAGCCGAACTATGGCTACACCTTC.

The table lists this clonotype with a few counts. The chain couples TRBV12-3 or TRBV12-4 to TRBJ2-2; TRBD1 matches 7 bases. The CDR3 runs to 14 residues. Trimming removed 8 bases from V and 5 bases from J; junction bases left unmatched: 8. The CDR3 DNA follows: TGTGCCAGCGGAGGACAGGAACCTACCGGGGAGCTGTTTTTT. Its translation is CASGGQEPTGELFF.